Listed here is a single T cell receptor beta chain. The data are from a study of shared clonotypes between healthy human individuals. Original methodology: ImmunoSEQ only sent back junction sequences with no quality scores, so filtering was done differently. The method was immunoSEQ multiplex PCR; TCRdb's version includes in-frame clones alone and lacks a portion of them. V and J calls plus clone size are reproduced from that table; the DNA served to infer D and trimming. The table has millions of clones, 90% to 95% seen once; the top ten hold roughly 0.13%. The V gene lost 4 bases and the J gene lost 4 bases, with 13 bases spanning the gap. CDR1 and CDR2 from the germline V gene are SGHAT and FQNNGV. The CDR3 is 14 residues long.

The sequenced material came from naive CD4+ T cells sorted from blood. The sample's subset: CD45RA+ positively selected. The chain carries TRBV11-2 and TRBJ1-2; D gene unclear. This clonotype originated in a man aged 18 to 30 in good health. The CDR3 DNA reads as TGTGCCAGCAGCTCGTACCCGGACGGCTATGGCTACACCTTC. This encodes CASSSYPDGYGYTF. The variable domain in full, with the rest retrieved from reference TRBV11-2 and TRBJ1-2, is EAGVAQSPRYKIIEKRQSVAFWCNPISGHATLYWYQQILGQGPKLLIQFQNNGVVDDSQLPKDRFSAERLKGVDSTLKIQPAKLEDSAVYLCASSSYPDGYGYTFGSGTRLTVV.